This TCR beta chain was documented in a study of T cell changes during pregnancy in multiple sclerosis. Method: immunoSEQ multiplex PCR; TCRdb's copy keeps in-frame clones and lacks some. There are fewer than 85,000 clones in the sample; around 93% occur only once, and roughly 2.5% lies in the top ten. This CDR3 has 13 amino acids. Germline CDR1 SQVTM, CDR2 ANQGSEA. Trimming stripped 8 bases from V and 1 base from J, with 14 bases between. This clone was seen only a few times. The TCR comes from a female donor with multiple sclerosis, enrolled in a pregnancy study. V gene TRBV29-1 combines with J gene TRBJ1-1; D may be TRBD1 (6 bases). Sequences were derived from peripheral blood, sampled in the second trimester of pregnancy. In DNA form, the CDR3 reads TGCAGCTCACAGGGTCGCCGGAACACTGAAGCTTTCTTT. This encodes CSSQGRRNTEAFF. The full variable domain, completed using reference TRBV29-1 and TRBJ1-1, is SAVISQKPSRDICQRGTSLTIQCQVDSQVTMMFWYRQQPGQSLTLIATANQGSEATYESGFVIDKFPISRPNLTFSTLTVSNMSPEDSSIYLCSSQGRRNTEAFFGQGTRLTVV.